Shown below are 23 T cell receptor beta chains from a single sample sequenced in a study of tumor-infiltrating lymphocytes in primary liver carcinoma. Synthesis of TCR beta cDNA was carried out from 450 to 650 ng total RNA with a constant-region primer. Sequencing libraries for TCR beta derived from three nested multiplex PCR rounds that used slightly modified ARM-PCR. The two initial PCR rounds, about 9 cycles each, used TRBV1-TRBV30 forward and C-beta reverse primers. A single record per CDR3 protein comes from TCRdb applying MiXCR to the multiplex PCR reads. The sample lists about 74,000 distinct CDR3 sequences, roughly three quarters occurring once. Scientists recovered RNA and DNA together from approximately 20-30 mg of unsorted bulk tissue. The specimen was liver tumor tissue from sampling region 4. Specified subset: tumor region T4, right-lateral pole. These receptors all come from a man aged 35 to 55 with primary liver carcinoma and hepatitis B virus infection.

With regard to this clonotype: Since the CDR3 does not end with the conserved phenylalanine or tryptophan, this likely comes from a read error. The genes are TRBV11-1 and TRBJ2-1; no clear D gene. CDR1 SGHAT and CDR2 FQDESV come from the germline V gene (reference sequence). The CDR3 totals 15 residues. This CDR3 reads CANSLGLAQYNEQFP. The CDR3 bases are TGTGCCAACAGCTTAGGTTTAGCCCAATACAATGAGCAGTTCCCC.

As for this clonotype: This sequence may be a read error, since a much larger clone differs from it by one base. The chain recombines TRBV6-4 with TRBJ1-3; D might be TRBD1 (6 bases). The V gene's germline CDR1 is MRHNA and CDR2 SNTAGT. V dropped 8 bases and J dropped 4 bases, with 24 bases sitting between them. The CDR3 covers 17 residues. Here the CDR3 DNA reads TGTGCCAGCTCCCCCACCATGTACAGGGAGGCGGGAAACACCATATATTTT. Protein: CASSPTMYREAGNTIYF.

This clonotype was counted many times. The chain uses TRBV28 and TRBJ2-6; D is unclear. Germline CDR1 is MDHEN and CDR2 is SYDVKM. Trimming removed 4 bases at V and 1 base at J, with 2 bases between. There are 13 residues in the CDR3. CDR3 in DNA: TGTGCCAGCAGTTCGTCTGGGGCCAACGTCCTGACTTTC. Translation: CASSSSGANVLTF.

On this clonotype: The CDR3 ends on some other residue instead of the conserved phenylalanine or tryptophan, so this is likely a read error. The chain uses TRBV11-2 and TRBJ2-7; D may be TRBD2 (6 bases). The CDR3 has 15 amino acids. Germline CDR1 SGHAT, CDR2 FQNNGV. This CDR3 is CASSLVGGATYGQYL. Here the CDR3 DNA reads TGTGCCAGCAGCTTAGTAGGCGGGGCCACATACGGGCAGTACTTA.

The V gene is TRBV18, the J gene TRBJ1-2; D is possibly TRBD1 (5 bases). This CDR3 has 13 residues. V was clipped by 3 bases and J by 4 bases, with 9 bases between them. CDR1 and CDR2 (germline): KGHSH, LQKENI. DNA for the CDR3: TGTGCCAGCTCACCGGAGGGGTCCTATGGCTACACCTTC. It translates to CASSPEGSYGYTF.

As for this clonotype: The CDR3 end shows no conserved phenylalanine or tryptophan, and so a read error is likely. The chain carries TRBV29-1 and TRBJ1-1, with D hard to call. Per the germline V gene, CDR1 is SQVTM and CDR2 is ANQGSEA. The CDR3 has 10 residues. The CDR3 sequence: CSIEEGEAFL. The CDR3 DNA is TGCAGCATTGAGGAGGGTGAAGCTTTCCTT.

About this clonotype: The CDR3 end shows no conserved phenylalanine or tryptophan, and so a read error is likely. The gene calls are TRBV28 and TRBJ2-7; 7 bases fit TRBD1. After removal of 7 bases from V and 4 bases from J, the junction contained 10 bases not matched to a gene. Per the germline V gene, CDR1 is MDHEN and CDR2 is SYDVKM. The CDR3 has 14 amino acids. CDR3 nucleotides: TGTGCCAGCACCACGCAGGGGGAAGCTTACGAGCAGTACCTC. It specifies CASTTQGEAYEQYL.

This clonotype was seen just once. A much larger clone differs by one base, so this may be a read error. The rearrangement uses TRBV7-9 and TRBJ2-1, with unresolved D. Germline assignment: CDR1 SEHNR and CDR2 FQNEAQ (reference sequence). V was clipped by 6 bases and J by 3 bases, with 9 bases between them. The CDR3 spans 13 residues. In DNA form, the CDR3 reads TGTGCCAGCAGAGGTGGGGTCTACAATGAGCAGTTCTTC. As protein: CASRGGVYNEQFF.

As regards this clonotype: As the CDR3 is not closed by the conserved phenylalanine or tryptophan, this likely results from a read error. This chain links TRBV13 with TRBJ2-2; 8 bases fit TRBD2. Losses at the gene ends were 5 bases for V and 7 bases for J; bases not matched to a gene: 9. CDR1 is PRHDT and CDR2 is FYEKMQ in the germline V gene (reference sequence). CDR3 size: 15 residues. The CDR3 nucleotides are TGTGCCAGCAGCATCCTAGGGACTAGTGTCGGGGAGCTGTTTCTT. Translating gives CASSILGTSVGELFL.

Concerning this clonotype: A much larger clone lies a single base off, so this may be a read error. The rearrangement uses TRBV28 and TRBJ1-6, with D unclear. V lost 6 bases, J lost 6 bases, and 15 bases lay in between. Germline CDR1 reads MDHEN; CDR2 reads SYDVKM. The CDR3 length is 15 residues. The CDR3, as DNA: TGTGCCAGCAGCCTGGGGAGGAGCACTAATTCACCCCTCCACTTT. This sequence encodes CASSLGRSTNSPLHF.

CDR3 sequence reads: CASSQGVTEETQYF. The CDR3 nucleotides read TGCGCCAGCAGCCAAGGAGTGACTGAAGAGACCCAGTACTTC. The gene calls are TRBV5-1 and TRBJ2-5; D is uncertain. Looked up from germline, CDR1 is SGHRS and CDR2 is YFSETQ. This CDR3 comprises 14 residues. Trimming took 4 bases from V and 3 from J, leaving 13 bases between them.

In regard to this clonotype: One end of the junction does not line up with germline, which may come from a read error. V usage is TRBV5-1 and J usage is TRBJ2-3; 7 bases match TRBD1. The germline V gene has CDR1 SGHRS and CDR2 YFSETQ. This CDR3 is 15 amino acids long. CDR3 in amino acids: CASSVGQVNKDTQYF. The CDR3 DNA follows: TGTGCCAGCAGCGTTGGACAGGTGAATAAGGATACGCAGTATTTT.

This clonotype was detected only a few times. This chain uses TRBV29-1 with TRBJ1-2; D gene uncertain. Germline V CDR1 and CDR2: SQVTM, ANQGSEA. The V gene lost 0 bases and the J gene lost 7 bases, with 12 bases spanning the gap. CDR3 length: 13 residues. DNA for the CDR3: TGCAGCGTTGAAGATACGAGAGACTCTGGCTACACCTTC. Amino acid sequence: CSVEDTRDSGYTF.

In the case of this clonotype: One end of the junction fails to match germline, which may point to a read error. The chain has TRBV6-5 and TRBJ2-7, with D perhaps TRBD1 (6 bases). The CDR3 spans 17 residues. Germline assignment: CDR1 MNHEY and CDR2 SVGAGI. CDR3 sequence: CASSCRDIGSRGNEQYF. CDR3 bases: TGTGCCAGCAGTTGCCGGGACATCGGTAGTCGAGGGAATGAGCAATACTTC.

Comment on this clonotype: Since a much larger clone is just one base distant, this may be a read error. This sequence joins TRBV2 and TRBJ2-1, with D possibly being TRBD1 (5 bases). The germline CDR1 and CDR2 sequences are SNHLY and FYNNEI. The CDR3 totals 14 residues. CDR3 coding DNA: TGTACCAGCAGCGCCTATGGGGCGAACAATGAGCAGTTCTTC. This encodes CTSSAYGANNEQFF. Together with reference TRBV2 and TRBJ2-1, the CDR3 gives the full variable domain: EPEVTQTPSHQVTQMGQEVILRCVPISNHLYFYWYRQILGQKVEFLVSFYNNEISEKSEIFDDQFSVERPDGSNFTLKIRSTKLEDSAMYFCTSSAYGANNEQFFGPGTRLTVL.

For this clonotype: This CDR3 fails to terminate in the conserved phenylalanine or tryptophan, so it likely reflects a read error. The rearrangement links TRBV6-5 to TRBJ2-2, with 8 nucleotides matching TRBD1. The CDR3 runs to 16 residues. CDR1 is MNHEY and CDR2 is SVGAGI in the germline V gene. This CDR3 reads CASRFTGGASTGELFV. In DNA form, the CDR3 reads TGTGCCAGCAGATTCACAGGGGGAGCGAGCACCGGGGAACTGTTTGTT.

In regard to this clonotype: The junction shows a germline mismatch at one end, possibly a read error. The chain employs TRBV29-1 and TRBJ1-2, with 7 positions matching TRBD1. Germline V gene sequence: CDR1 SQVTM, CDR2 ANQGSEA. The CDR3 is 13 residues long. This chain's CDR3 is CNVAPGQDYGYTF. The CDR3 nucleotides read TGCAACGTCGCCCCCGGACAGGATTATGGTTACACCTTC.

V usage is TRBV7-9 and J usage is TRBJ1-2; no clear D gene. V shed 9 bases and J shed 0 bases, with 17 bases lying between them. Per germline, CDR1 SEHNR and CDR2 FQNEAQ (reference sequence). The CDR3 is made up of 15 amino acids. The CDR3 DNA sequence: TGTGCCAGTAGCACCTCGAAGGCAACTAACTATGGCTACACCTTC. Translation gives CASSTSKATNYGYTF. The variable domain in full, completed from reference TRBV7-9 and TRBJ1-2, reads DTGVSQNPRHKITKRGQNVTFRCDPISEHNRLYWYRQTLGQGPEFLTYFQNEAQLEKSRLLSDRFSAERPKGSFSTLEIQRTEQGDSAMYLCASSTSKATNYGYTFGSGTRLTVV.

A single count supports this clonotype. One end of the junction fails to match germline, which may point to a read error. The rearrangement joins TRBV6-5 to TRBJ2-7; weak D call: TRBD1 (8 bases). The CDR3 is made up of 16 amino acids. Germline-derived CDR1 and CDR2 are MNHEY and SVGAGI. The CDR3 bases are TGTGCCTACAGGGGGTCGGATGGGAAGCGGGACTACGAACAGTACTTC. Protein: CAYRGSDGKRDYEQYF.

CDR3 DNA sequence: TGTGCCAGCAGCTTGGGCAGGGGGCTAGGGGAGGCCCAGTACTTC. Its protein is CASSLGRGLGEAQYF. The rearrangement joins TRBV5-4 to TRBJ2-5; 8 nucleotides match TRBD1. With V trimmed by 0 bases and J by 9 bases, 10 bases remained unmatched. The CDR3 spans 15 residues. Looked up from germline, CDR1 is SGHNT and CDR2 is YYREEE (reference sequence).

This clonotype was observed many times. The V gene is TRBV7-8, the J gene TRBJ2-1; 7 bases line up with TRBD2. The V gene's germline CDR1 is SGHVS and CDR2 FQNEAQ. V shed 2 bases, J shed 6 bases, and the junction held 10 bases outside the gene matches. The CDR3 is 16 residues long. As DNA, the CDR3 is TGTGCCAGCAGCTTACCCGGACTAGTAGGAACCAATGAGCAGTTCTTC. Protein: CASSLPGLVGTNEQFF.

This rearrangement joins TRBV29-1 to TRBJ2-5; TRBD1 aligns across 8 bases. The germline gives CDR1 SQVTM, CDR2 ANQGSEA. The CDR3 sequence is 14 residues long. CDR3 amino acids: CSVRQGMNQETQYF. The DNA for the CDR3 is TGCAGTGTAAGACAGGGGATGAACCAAGAGACCCAGTACTTC.

A note on this clonotype: Relative to the germline gene, one junction end is altered; a read error may explain this. V is TRBV5-6 and J is TRBJ2-3; 7 nucleotides align to TRBD1. This CDR3 has 15 residues. The germline CDR1 and CDR2 sequences are SGHDT and YYEEEE. The CDR3 DNA reads as TGTGCCAGCAGCTTCGACAGGGTGGGGTCTAGTACGCAATATTTT. The encoded protein is CASSFDRVGSSTQYF.